This T cell receptor beta chain came from a study of CD8+ T cells in alopecia areata. Study in general: The drug, tofacitinib, lasted 6 to 18 months, followed by 6 months off drug. Scoring of severity for treated patients was based on percentage of affected scalp area.

Germline V CDR1 and CDR2: SGHTA, FQGNSA. Trimming took 5 bases from V and 0 from J; bases not matched to a gene: 4. The CDR3 contains 15 residues. Described treatment: oral pan-JAK inhibitor, 5-10 mg twice daily. Alopecia areata patients provided lesional scalp punch biopsies and peripheral blood, both collected for the study. With regard to this clone: Antigen unknown.

Study-wide points: Within the top 100, expanded CD8+ clones significantly decreased with tofacitinib, as did scalp clonality.

Sequencing used cDNA as its template, made by extracting RNA and reverse transcribing it. Some clones are missing from TCRdb's copy, which holds only in-frame ones; the method was immunoSEQ multiplex PCR. The table has approximately 200,000 clones, 50% to 60% seen once. The chain combines TRBV7-2 with TRBJ2-1; the match to TRBD1 covers 7 bases. Sequencing used CD4+ T cells sorted from blood, obtained at week 4, from a patient treated with tofacitinib. The sequence was obtained from a human donor with alopecia areata. The CDR3: CASSGWDSSYNEQFF. CDR3 nucleotide sequence: TGTGCCAGCAGCGGATGGGACAGCTCCTACAATGAGCAGTTCTTC.